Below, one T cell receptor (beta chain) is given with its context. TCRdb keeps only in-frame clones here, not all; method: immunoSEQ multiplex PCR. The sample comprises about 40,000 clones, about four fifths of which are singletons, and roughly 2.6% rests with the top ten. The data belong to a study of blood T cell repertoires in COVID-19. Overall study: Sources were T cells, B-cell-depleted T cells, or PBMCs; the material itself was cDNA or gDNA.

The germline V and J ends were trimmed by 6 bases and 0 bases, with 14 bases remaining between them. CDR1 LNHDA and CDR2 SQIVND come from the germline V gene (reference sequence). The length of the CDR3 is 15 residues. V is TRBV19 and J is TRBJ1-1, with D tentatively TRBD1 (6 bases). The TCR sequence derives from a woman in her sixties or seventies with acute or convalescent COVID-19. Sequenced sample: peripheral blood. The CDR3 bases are TGTGCCAGTAGGCCCGGACAGAGGATGAACACTGAAGCTTTCTTT. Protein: CASRPGQRMNTEAFF.